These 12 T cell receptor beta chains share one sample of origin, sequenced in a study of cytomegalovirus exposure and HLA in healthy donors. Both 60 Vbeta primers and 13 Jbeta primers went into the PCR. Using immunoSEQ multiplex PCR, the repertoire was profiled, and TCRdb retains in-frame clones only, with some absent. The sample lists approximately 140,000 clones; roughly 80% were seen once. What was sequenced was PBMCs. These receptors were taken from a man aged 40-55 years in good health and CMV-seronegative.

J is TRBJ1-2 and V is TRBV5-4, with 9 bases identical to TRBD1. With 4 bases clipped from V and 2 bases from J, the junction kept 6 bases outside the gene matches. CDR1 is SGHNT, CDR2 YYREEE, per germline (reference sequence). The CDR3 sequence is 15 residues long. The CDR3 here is CASSPGTGKNYGYTF. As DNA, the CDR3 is TGTGCCAGCAGCCCCGGGACAGGGAAAAACTATGGCTACACCTTC. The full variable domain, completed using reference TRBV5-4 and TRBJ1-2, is ETGVTQSPTHLIKTRGQQVTLRCSSQSGHNTVSWYQQALGQGPQFIFQYYREEENGRGNFPPRFSGLQFPNYSSELNVNALELDDSALYLCASSPGTGKNYGYTFGSGTRLTVV.

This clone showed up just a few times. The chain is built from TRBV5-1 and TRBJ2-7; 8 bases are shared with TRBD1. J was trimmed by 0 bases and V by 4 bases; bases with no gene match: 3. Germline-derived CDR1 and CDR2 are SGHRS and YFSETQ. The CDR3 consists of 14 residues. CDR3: CASSRQGSSYEQYF. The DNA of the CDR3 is TGCGCCAGCAGCCGACAGGGGAGCTCCTACGAGCAGTACTTC. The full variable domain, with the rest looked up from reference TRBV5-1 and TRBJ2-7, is KAGVTQTPRYLIKTRGQQVTLSCSPISGHRSVSWYQQTPGQGLQFLFEYFSETQRNKGNFPGRFSGRQFSNSRSEMNVSTLELGDSALYLCASSRQGSSYEQYFGPGTRLTVT.

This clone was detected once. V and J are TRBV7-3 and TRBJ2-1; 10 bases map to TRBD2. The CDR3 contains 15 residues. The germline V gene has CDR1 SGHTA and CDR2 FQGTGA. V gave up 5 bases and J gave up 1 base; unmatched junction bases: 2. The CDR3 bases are TGTGCCAGCAGCCAACTAGCGGGATCCTACAATGAGCAGTTCTTC. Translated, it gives CASSQLAGSYNEQFF.

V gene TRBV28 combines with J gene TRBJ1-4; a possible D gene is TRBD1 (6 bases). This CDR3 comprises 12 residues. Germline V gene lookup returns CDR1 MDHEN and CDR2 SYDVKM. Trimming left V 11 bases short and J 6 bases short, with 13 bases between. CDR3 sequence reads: CASGASYEKLFF. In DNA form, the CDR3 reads TGTGCCTCAGGGGCTTCGTATGAAAAACTGTTTTTT.

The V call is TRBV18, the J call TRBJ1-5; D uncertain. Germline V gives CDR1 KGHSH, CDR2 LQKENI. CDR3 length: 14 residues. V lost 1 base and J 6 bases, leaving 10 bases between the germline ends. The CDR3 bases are TGTGCCAGCTCACCACAGGGAGGAGGTCAGCCCCAGCATTTT. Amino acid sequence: CASSPQGGGQPQHF.

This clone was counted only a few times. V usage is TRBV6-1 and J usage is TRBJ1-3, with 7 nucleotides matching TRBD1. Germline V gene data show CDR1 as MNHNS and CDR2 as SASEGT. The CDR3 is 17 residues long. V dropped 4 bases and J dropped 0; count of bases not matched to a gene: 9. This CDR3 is CASSGFLDRSSGNTIYF. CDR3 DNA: TGTGCCAGCAGTGGGTTCCTGGACAGGAGCTCTGGAAACACCATATATTTT.

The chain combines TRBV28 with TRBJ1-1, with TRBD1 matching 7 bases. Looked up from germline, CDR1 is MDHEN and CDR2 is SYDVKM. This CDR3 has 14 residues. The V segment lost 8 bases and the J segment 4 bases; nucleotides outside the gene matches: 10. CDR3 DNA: TGTGCCAGCGGAGAGACAGGGCGATTCACTGAAGCTTTCTTT. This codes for CASGETGRFTEAFF. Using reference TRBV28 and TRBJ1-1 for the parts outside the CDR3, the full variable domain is DVKVTQSSRYLVKRTGEKVFLECVQDMDHENMFWYRQDPGLGLRLIYFSYDVKMKEKGDIPEGYSVSREKKERFSLILESASTNQTSMYLCASGETGRFTEAFFGQGTRLTVV.

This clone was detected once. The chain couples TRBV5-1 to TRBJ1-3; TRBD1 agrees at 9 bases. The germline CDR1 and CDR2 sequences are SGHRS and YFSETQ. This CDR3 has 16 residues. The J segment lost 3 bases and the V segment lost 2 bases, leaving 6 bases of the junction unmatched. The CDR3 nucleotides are TGCGCCAGCAGCTTACATAAGGACAGGGGTGGAAACACCATATATTTT. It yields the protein CASSLHKDRGGNTIYF.

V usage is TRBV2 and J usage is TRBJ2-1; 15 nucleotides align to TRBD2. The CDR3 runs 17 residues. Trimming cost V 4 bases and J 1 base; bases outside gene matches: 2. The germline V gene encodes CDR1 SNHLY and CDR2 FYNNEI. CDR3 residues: CASSGTSGGVSYNEQFF. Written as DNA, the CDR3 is TGTGCCAGCAGTGGGACTAGCGGGGGGGTATCCTACAATGAGCAGTTCTTC. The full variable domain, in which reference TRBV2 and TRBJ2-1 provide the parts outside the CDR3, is EPEVTQTPSHQVTQMGQEVILRCVPISNHLYFYWYRQILGQKVEFLVSFYNNEISEKSEIFDDQFSVERPDGSNFTLKIRSTKLEDSAMYFCASSGTSGGVSYNEQFFGPGTRLTVL.

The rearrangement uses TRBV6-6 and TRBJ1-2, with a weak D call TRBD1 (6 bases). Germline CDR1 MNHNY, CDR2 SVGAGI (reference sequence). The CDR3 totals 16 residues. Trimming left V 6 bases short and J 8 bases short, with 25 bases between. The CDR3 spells CASSTEIYQGGWGYTF. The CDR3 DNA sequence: TGTGCCAGCAGCACAGAAATTTACCAAGGGGGATGGGGCTACACCTTC.

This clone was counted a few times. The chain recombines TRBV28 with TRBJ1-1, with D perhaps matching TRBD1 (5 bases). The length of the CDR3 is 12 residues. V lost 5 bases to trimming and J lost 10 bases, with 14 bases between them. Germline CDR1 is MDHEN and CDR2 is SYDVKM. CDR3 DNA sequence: TGTGCCAGCAGTCCCCATGACAGAACAGCTTTCTTT. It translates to CASSPHDRTAFF.

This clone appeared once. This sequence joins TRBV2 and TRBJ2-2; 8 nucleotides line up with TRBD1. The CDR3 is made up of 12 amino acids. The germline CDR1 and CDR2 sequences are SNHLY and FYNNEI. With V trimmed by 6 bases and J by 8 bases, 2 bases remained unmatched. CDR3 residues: CASSRDRGELFF. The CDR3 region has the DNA TGTGCCAGCAGCCGGGACAGGGGGGAGCTGTTTTTT. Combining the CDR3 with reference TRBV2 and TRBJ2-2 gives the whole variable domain EPEVTQTPSHQVTQMGQEVILRCVPISNHLYFYWYRQILGQKVEFLVSFYNNEISEKSEIFDDQFSVERPDGSNFTLKIRSTKLEDSAMYFCASSRDRGELFFGEGSRLTVL.